This TCR beta chain was identified in a study of CD8 T cells in Susac syndrome. It was with random hexamers that roughly 0.45 to 1 ug RNA was reverse transcribed. TCRdb fed the immunoSEQ multiplex PCR reads into MiXCR, producing one record per CDR3 protein. In the table there are roughly 110,000 distinct CDR3 sequences, 94% of which are singletons. Trimming pared 0 bases from V and 0 bases from J, leaving 6 bases between. Germline CDR1 is LGHDT and CDR2 is YNNKEL (reference sequence). This CDR3 has 14 residues. This TCR came from a human donor with Susac syndrome. Input material: CD8+ T cells from PBMCs. V is TRBV3-1 and J is TRBJ2-7, with D perhaps given as TRBD1 or TRBD2 (5 bases each). The CDR3 nucleotides are TGTGCCAGCAGCCAAGAGGGGACCTCCTACGAGCAGTACTTC. It is translated as CASSQEGTSYEQYF.